This TCR beta chain was retrieved from a study of molecular identifiers for immune sequencing clone quantification. Germline-derived CDR1 and CDR2 are MNHEY and SVGEGT. This CDR3 spans 19 amino acids. V shed 6 bases, J shed 7 bases, and the junction held 18 bases outside the gene matches. Previously described methods with listed TCR primers produced the bulk TCR libraries. TCRdb independently ran MiXCR on the PCR reads; one entry per CDR3 protein. The sample carries just under 65,000 distinct CDR3 sequences, less than 20% recorded once. Sequenced material: naive CD8+ T cells from blood, with Jurkat cell RNA spiked in. Described subset: FACS-sorted CD8+CD4-CCR7+CD45RA+ naive T cells. The genes are TRBV6-2 or TRBV6-3 and TRBJ2-2; 12 nucleotides line up with TRBD2. The sequence was collected from a human donor in good health. Some libraries in this study had Jurkat cell RNA spiked in. Written as DNA, the CDR3 is TGTGCCAGCAGCTACGAACAGACTAGCGGGAGTGGGTTTTTCGGGGAGCTGTTTTTT. Protein: CASSYEQTSGSGFFGELFF.